A single sample gave rise to the 21 T cell receptor beta chains below, sequenced in a study of CD8 T cells in ankylosing spondylitis. These receptors lack a known antigen. TCRdb itself ran the 5' RACE reads through MiXCR, one entry per CDR3 protein. The repertoire holds 670,000 or so distinct CDR3 sequences, with 15% to 20% as singletons. Study-level results: A TCR beta motif of eight highly homologous variants appeared characteristic of ankylosing spondylitis blood.

The sequenced sample was blood, either unsorted or a sorted T cell fraction (not recorded which). The receptor source for this set is a male donor with ankylosing spondylitis.

The rearrangement links TRBV5-1 to TRBJ1-1; 8 bases match TRBD1. CDR3 length: 17 amino acids. Losses at the gene ends were 7 bases for V and 1 base for J; bases not matched to a gene: 15. Germline-derived CDR1 and CDR2 are SGHRS and YFSETQ. The CDR3 sequence is CASGRGGQAGSNTEAFF. The CDR3 DNA sequence: TGCGCCAGCGGCCGCGGGGGACAGGCGGGGTCGAACACTGAAGCTTTCTTT.

The J gene is TRBJ1-1, the V gene TRBV12-3 or TRBV12-4; possible D gene TRBD1, 5 bases. The CDR3 runs 14 residues. The V end lost 5 bases, the J end lost 5 bases, and 15 bases lay between the germline ends. The CDR3 nucleotides are TGTGCCAGCAGTCTATCAGGGACGGTAACTGAAGCTTTCTTT. Protein: CASSLSGTVTEAFF.

The V gene is TRBV12-3 or TRBV12-4, the J gene TRBJ2-2; a weak D match, TRBD2 (5 bases). The CDR3 totals 17 residues. V lost 3 bases, J lost 6 bases, and 20 bases lay in between. In nucleotides, the CDR3 is TGTGCCAGCAGTTTCGGGGATTGGCAGGCCCTCGCCGGGGAGCTGTTTTTT. It yields the protein CASSFGDWQALAGELFF.

The V and J genes are TRBV20-1 and TRBJ2-3; TRBD2 agrees at 8 bases. The germline gives CDR1 DFQATT, CDR2 SNEGSKA (reference sequence). There are 14 residues in the CDR3. Trimming removed 3 bases from V and 4 bases from J; junction bases left unmatched: 6. As DNA, the CDR3 is TGCAGTGCTAGTCCAGCGGGGGAGCCAGATACGCAGTATTTT. It yields the protein CSASPAGEPDTQYF.

The genes are TRBV6-1 and TRBJ2-1; D is perhaps TRBD2 (6 bases). Germline CDR1 MNHNS, CDR2 SASEGT. The CDR3 runs to 15 residues. V shed 10 bases and J shed 4 bases, with 20 bases lying between them. Here the CDR3 reads CATRGDSASYNEQFF. DNA of the CDR3: TGTGCCACCAGAGGGGACTCTGCGTCGTACAATGAGCAGTTCTTC.

The genes are TRBV5-1 and TRBJ1-1; D is perhaps TRBD1 (5 bases). This CDR3 is built from 14 residues. Germline lookup yields CDR1 SGHRS and CDR2 YFSETQ. The V end was cut by 1 base, the J end by 4 bases, with 11 bases between. CDR3 sequence (DNA): TGCGCCAGCAGCTTGAAGGAGGGGTCCACTGAAGCTTTCTTT. Its translation: CASSLKEGSTEAFF.

The sample holds a few counts of this clonotype. This rearrangement joins TRBV6-1 to TRBJ1-5, with TRBD1 as a possible D gene (6 bases). V shed 8 bases and J shed 2 bases, with 10 bases lying between them. This CDR3 is built from 13 residues. Germline loops: CDR1 MNHNS, CDR2 SASEGT. The CDR3 DNA is TGTGCCAGCCAAGGGGGGGGCAATCAGCCCCAGCATTTT. Its translation: CASQGGGNQPQHF.

This clonotype was counted only a few times. The genes are TRBV3-1 and TRBJ2-2, with TRBD2 identical over 9 bases. The CDR3 has 16 residues. The germline gives CDR1 LGHDT, CDR2 YNNKEL (reference sequence). V lost 4 bases and J lost 5; bases outside the gene matches: 8. The CDR3 is CASSRRSGGLTGELFF. DNA for the CDR3: TGTGCCAGCAGCCGCCGAAGCGGGGGGTTGACCGGGGAGCTGTTTTTT.

The rearrangement links TRBV15 to TRBJ2-5, with 8 nucleotides matching TRBD2. Germline CDR1 reads LNHNV; CDR2 reads YYDKDF (reference sequence). J lost 5 bases, V lost 0 bases, and 11 bases had no gene match. The CDR3 has 17 residues. DNA for the CDR3: TGTGCCACCAGCAGAGAAGGCGGGAGGCGGTTCAAGGAGACCCAGTACTTC. Its translation: CATSREGGRRFKETQYF.

This chain connects TRBV5-1 to TRBJ2-1; 7 bases fit TRBD1. This CDR3 has 17 amino acids. V lost 0 bases and J lost 0; bases outside the gene matches: 6. Germline lookup yields CDR1 SGHRS and CDR2 YFSETQ. CDR3 nucleotide sequence: TGCGCCAGCAGCTTGGGCTCCGGGACAGTCTCCTACAATGAGCAGTTCTTC. Its protein product is CASSLGSGTVSYNEQFF.

This clonotype was seen a handful of times. The chain joins TRBV5-6 to TRBJ2-3; TRBD2 agrees at 8 bases. This CDR3 comprises 16 residues. Germline V gene sequence: CDR1 SGHDT, CDR2 YYEEEE. With V trimmed by 4 bases and J by 5 bases, 12 bases remained unmatched. The CDR3 here is CASSSYGTSVLDTQYF. DNA of the CDR3: TGTGCCAGCAGCAGCTACGGGACTAGTGTTTTAGATACGCAGTATTTT.

This clonotype came up a few times. V usage is TRBV24-1 and J usage is TRBJ2-3; no clear D. Trimming took 4 bases from V and 6 from J, leaving 10 bases between them. Germline CDR1 KGHDR, CDR2 SFDVKD. The CDR3 consists of 13 residues. The CDR3 sequence: CATSDHGRDTQYF. CDR3 sequence (DNA): TGTGCCACCAGTGACCACGGACGGGATACGCAGTATTTT.

This clonotype was counted between two and nine times. This sequence joins TRBV9 and TRBJ2-1; 11 bases are shared with TRBD2. V lost 3 bases to trimming and J lost 3 bases; unmatched junction nucleotides: 8. There are 17 residues in the CDR3. Germline V gene lookup returns CDR1 SGDLS and CDR2 YYNGEE. The CDR3 loop is CASSGETGTSGYNEQFF. The CDR3 coding sequence is TGTGCCAGCAGCGGGGAGACCGGGACTAGCGGCTACAATGAGCAGTTCTTC. The variable domain in full, with the rest retrieved from reference TRBV9 and TRBJ2-1, is DSGVTQTPKHLITATGQRVTLRCSPRSGDLSVYWYQQSLDQGLQFLIQYYNGEERAKGNILERFSAQQFPDLHSELNLSSLELGDSALYFCASSGETGTSGYNEQFFGPGTRLTVL.

This clonotype turned up a few times. The gene calls are TRBV10-3 and TRBJ2-1, with D tentatively TRBD2 (6 bases). Germline values: CDR1 ENHRY, CDR2 SYGVKD. This CDR3 region has 12 residues. V was shortened by 8 bases and J by 2 bases, with 7 bases between the two germline ends. This CDR3 is CAIAGTYNEQFF. The DNA for the CDR3 is TGTGCCATCGCGGGGACCTACAATGAGCAGTTCTTC.

This clonotype was counted only a few times. CDR3 DNA: TGTGCCAGCAAAAAGGGACAGGGGATTTCTCAGCCCCAGCATTTT. Encoded protein: CASKKGQGISQPQHF. J is TRBJ1-5 and V is TRBV6-5, with 10 positions matching TRBD1. V lost 7 bases to trimming and J lost 6 bases; unmatched junction nucleotides: 9. Germline assignment: CDR1 MNHEY and CDR2 SVGAGI. There are 15 residues in the CDR3.

This chain joins TRBV20-1 and TRBJ2-7; TRBD2 agrees at 8 bases. Looked up from germline, CDR1 is DFQATT and CDR2 is SNEGSKA (reference sequence). The CDR3 extends over 14 amino acids. Germline trimming cut 8 bases from V and 9 bases from J; bases unmatched to any gene: 18. DNA for the CDR3: TGCAGTACACGTAGAGCGGGAGAGTGGTGGTGGCAGTACTTC. It encodes CSTRRAGEWWWQYF.

This clonotype was picked up a small number of times. This chain links TRBV15 with TRBJ2-3; the D gene is possibly TRBD2 (6 bases). V gave up 0 bases and J gave up 2 bases, with 18 bases separating them. CDR1 is LNHNV and CDR2 is YYDKDF in the germline V gene (reference sequence). The CDR3 length is 18 residues. The CDR3 is CATSRDKGASDLTDTQYF. CDR3 nucleotide sequence: TGTGCCACCAGCAGAGATAAAGGGGCTAGCGACCTCACAGATACGCAGTATTTT.

The V gene is TRBV27, the J gene TRBJ2-7; 8 nucleotides match TRBD1. Germline V gives CDR1 MNHEY, CDR2 SMNVEV (reference sequence). The CDR3 is 14 residues long. V gave up 9 bases and J gave up 1 base; unmatched junction bases: 8. CDR3 DNA: TGTGCCAGTTGTCCCGGGACAGGATCCTACGAGCAGTACTTC. Amino acids: CASCPGTGSYEQYF.

This clonotype showed up just a few times. V is TRBV6-1 and J is TRBJ1-1, with 8 positions matching TRBD1. J was trimmed by 6 bases and V by 2 bases; bases with no gene match: 5. In germline, CDR1 is MNHNS, CDR2 SASEGT. CDR3 size: 14 residues. CDR3 protein: CASSELGTGSEAFF. The CDR3 DNA sequence: TGTGCCAGCAGTGAACTCGGGACAGGCTCTGAAGCTTTCTTT.

The table lists this clonotype with a few counts. The CDR3 here is CASSPRQDGNTIYF. The CDR3 nucleotides read TGTGCCAGCAGTCCTAGACAGGACGGAAACACCATATATTTT. The V gene is TRBV7-2, the J gene TRBJ1-3, with D tentatively TRBD1 (6 bases). The V end lost 6 bases, the J end lost 4 bases, and 13 bases lay between the germline ends. This CDR3 comprises 14 residues. CDR1 SGHTA and CDR2 FQGNSA come from the germline V gene.

CDR3 in amino acids: CASSLGGTWSDTQYF. The CDR3 DNA reads TGTGCCAGCAGCTTAGGGGGGACTTGGTCAGATACGCAGTATTTT. The chain has TRBV7-2 and TRBJ2-3, with a possible D match to TRBD2 (6 bases). The CDR3 has 15 amino acids. The V end lost 1 base, the J end lost 4 bases, and 12 bases lay between the germline ends. Germline lookup yields CDR1 SGHTA and CDR2 FQGNSA. The variable domain in full, with the rest retrieved from reference TRBV7-2 and TRBJ2-3, is GAGVSQSPSNKVTEKGKDVELRCDPISGHTALYWYRQSLGQGLEFLIYFQGNSAPDKSGLPSDRFSAERTGGSVSTLTIQRTQQEDSAVYLCASSLGGTWSDTQYFGPGTRLTVL.